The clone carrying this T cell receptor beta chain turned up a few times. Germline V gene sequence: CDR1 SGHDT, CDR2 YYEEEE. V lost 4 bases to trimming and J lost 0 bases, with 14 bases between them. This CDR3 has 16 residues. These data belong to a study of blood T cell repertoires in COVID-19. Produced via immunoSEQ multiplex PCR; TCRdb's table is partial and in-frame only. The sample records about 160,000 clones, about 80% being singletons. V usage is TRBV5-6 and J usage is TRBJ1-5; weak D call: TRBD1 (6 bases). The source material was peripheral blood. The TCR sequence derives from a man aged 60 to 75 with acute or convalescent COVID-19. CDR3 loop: CASSGGGPTSNQPQHF. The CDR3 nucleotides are TGTGCCAGCAGCGGGGGGGGCCCCACTAGCAATCAGCCCCAGCATTTT.